This T cell receptor (beta chain) was sequenced for a study of immune evolution from preneoplasia to lung adenocarcinoma. V lost 3 bases and J 1 base, leaving 3 bases between the germline ends. Germline values: CDR1 SQVTM, CDR2 ANQGSEA. The CDR3 length is 11 residues. Sequenced by immunoSEQ multiplex PCR; TCRdb stores in-frame clones only, minus some. This table holds 2,500 to 3,500 clones, roughly four fifths found once. V and J are TRBV29-1 and TRBJ1-1; D unresolved. The clonotype comes from a person aged 40-50 years with lung adenocarcinoma. Material for sequencing was FFPE adjacent normal lung tissue. Here the CDR3 DNA reads TGCAGCGTTGATAAGAACACTGAAGCTTTCTTT. This encodes CSVDKNTEAFF.